The TCR beta chain under discussion was sequenced for a study of cytomegalovirus exposure and HLA in healthy donors. Details on this clone: Its matching antigen is unknown.

Both 60 Vbeta primers and 13 Jbeta primers went into the PCR. Clones were sequenced by immunoSEQ multiplex PCR, and TCRdb holds only the in-frame ones, with some missing. The profile shows approximately 64,000 clones, under 85% of them singletons. Germline CDR1 is SGHKS and CDR2 is YYEKEE (reference sequence). V lost 0 bases and J 2 bases, leaving 11 bases between the germline ends. The CDR3 extends over 15 amino acids. Study-level findings and limits: Being productive about 90% or about 30% of the time was typical of most TCR beta V segments in an earlier analysis. TCR beta chain V- and J-gene trimming was linked, in a later analysis, to a missense variant in DCLRE1C. When a later analysis compared HLA-associated TCR beta chains with equally common others, the HLA-associated chains turned out to be more clonally expanded and to have lower generation probabilities.

This TCR was sampled from a male donor in good health and CMV-seropositive. The sample consisted of PBMCs. The gene calls are TRBV5-5 and TRBJ1-2; no clear D gene. CDR3 nucleotide sequence: TGTGCCAGCAGCTTGGTGGCCGCCACGAACTATGGCTACACCTTC. This encodes CASSLVAATNYGYTF. Filled out from reference TRBV5-5 and TRBJ1-2, the complete variable domain reads DAGVTQSPTHLIKTRGQQVTLRCSPISGHKSVSWYQQVLGQGPQFIFQYYEKEERGRGNFPDRFSARQFPNYSSELNVNALLLGDSALYLCASSLVAATNYGYTFGSGTRLTVV.